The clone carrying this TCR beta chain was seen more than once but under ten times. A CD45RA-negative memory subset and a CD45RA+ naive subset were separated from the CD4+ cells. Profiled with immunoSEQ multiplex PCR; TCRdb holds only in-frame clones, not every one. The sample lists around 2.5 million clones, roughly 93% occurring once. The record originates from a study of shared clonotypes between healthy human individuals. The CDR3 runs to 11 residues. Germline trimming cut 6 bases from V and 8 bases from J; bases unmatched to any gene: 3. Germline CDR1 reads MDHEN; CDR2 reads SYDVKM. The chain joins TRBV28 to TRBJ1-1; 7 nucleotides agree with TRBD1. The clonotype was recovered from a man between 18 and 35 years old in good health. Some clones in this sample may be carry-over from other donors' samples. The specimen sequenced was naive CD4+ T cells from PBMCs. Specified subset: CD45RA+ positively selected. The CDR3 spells CASSEQGEAFF. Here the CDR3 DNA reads TGTGCCAGCAGCGAACAGGGGGAAGCTTTCTTT.